This TCR beta chain comes out of a study of shared clonotypes between healthy human individuals (dated by TCRdb to 2019 to 2021). In terms of the full investigation: The cohort included three men and a couple of women between 18 and 49 years of age. For each donor, three plates each were used for CD4 naive and CD4 memory, two plates were used for CD8 naive, and one plate was used for CD8 memory. Between about 0.85 and 9.5 billion PBMCs per donor were obtained by leukapheresis. Different laboratories and diverse techniques were used to prepare libraries and sequence TCR repertoires, to increase sequencing depth and limit assay-specific biases. To estimate repertoire size and how much clonotypes are shared between individuals, the study performed deep sequencing of blood TCR repertoires from a handful of healthy adults. Broader findings and caveats from the paper: Because the study included only a small number of donors, the genetic and exposure-history diversity represented was limited. Compared with non-shared clonotypes, the clonotypes found in all four sorted-subset donors had higher generation probabilities. Only blood was sampled, and tissue TCR repertoires likely differ from those in blood. Incomplete sequencing was indicated by rarefaction of sorted-subset datasets, despite the large sequencing depth. Naive subsets generally had larger estimated clonotype richness than memory subsets did. Pairwise subsampling led to the expectation that sequencing depth would affect the degree of clonotype sharing among donors. Roughly 5% of naive CD4, roughly 3.5% of naive CD8, about 2.1% of memory CD4, and about 0.4% of memory CD8 clonotypes were shared across several donors.

Using the deep immunoSEQ assay, multiplex PCR amplified TCR CDR3 regions from genomic DNA. Extracted genomic DNA from each cell subset was distributed evenly across all wells of several immunoSEQ 96-well plates, and each plate was treated as a replicate. Each replicate PCR for sorted subsets received about 0.2 ug genomic DNA, equal to about 30,000 T cell genomes. Purified libraries were measured with a Qubit 3.0 fluorometer, size-checked on a Bioanalyzer 2100, and measured again with the KAPA Library Quantification kit. Every immunoSEQ 96-well plate was sequenced on a separate single-read 150-cycle Illumina NextSeq 550 flow cell. The source study handled its data this way. Because only junctional sequences without quality scores were contained in the immunoSEQ output, filtering matching that applied to full-length reads could not be performed. Sequences were annotated with PyIR, a Python wrapper for IgBLAST v1.9, using IMGT germline references to assign V/J genes and CDR3. Reads with weak V/J assignments (E-value above 1e-6), missing CDR3, stop codons, out-of-frame junctions, or ambiguous translated residues were removed. V3J clonotypes were defined as sequences sharing the same inferred V gene, J gene, and CDR3 amino acid sequence. Percentage overlap between repertoires was computed as shared unique clonotypes divided by the size of the smaller repertoire. RTK rarefaction, the Chao1 estimator, and Recon v2.1 estimates of unobserved clonotypes were used to assess repertoire richness. OLGA was used to compute generation probabilities for all TCRbeta clonotypes that the gDNA method yielded from a handful of donors. Entries here come from immuneACCESS through TCRdb and include only in-frame sequences with V and J called. Some clones fail to appear in such tables; in the studies checked, an unresolved V gene covers under half of the shortfall, and the cause of the remainder is unknown. That table is the source of V, J and clone size, and D and trimming were worked out from the DNA. In all, the sample holds 330,000 or so clones, and around 72% of those were seen once. The ten largest account for 10% to 13% of the sample.

A word on this clone: Its target antigen remains unknown. No per-base quality is available; no much larger clone lies one base away.

V is pared back by 2 bases and J by 4 bases, with 12 bases lying between the germline termini. Looking up the germline V gene yields CDR1 SGHRS and CDR2 YFSETQ. Its CDR3 holds 14 amino acids, cysteine through phenylalanine. The kept DNA is CDR3 alone, 42 bases in frame from the first base. The donors were healthy, HIV-negative adults with no recently reported acute infections or vaccinations. Only Caucasian adults living in Nashville, Tennessee, USA were represented among the donors. CD4+ T cells were enriched by magnetic negative selection, after which naive cells were positively selected on CD45RA and the negative fraction was taken as the memory subset. Blood was collected by leukapheresis, and PBMCs were isolated by Ficoll-Histopaque density gradient centrifugation and then cryopreserved in liquid nitrogen vapor phase. Analytical flow cytometry was used to check the purity and quantity of each magnetically sorted T cell population. Genomic DNA was isolated from each sorted fraction and quantified by UV absorbance on a Nanodrop 2000c.

The V gene is TRBV5-1 and the J gene is TRBJ1-2; tentative D gene TRBD1, with 5 bases matching. The sequence derives from a man aged 30-40 years in good health. Material for sequencing was memory CD4+ T cells sorted from blood. In the paper's terms, the cell subset or site label means: CD45RA-negative fraction. This receptor has the CDR3 CASSFAGQGYGYTF. The base sequence is TGCGCCAGCAGCTTCGCGGGGCAGGGCTATGGCTACACCTTC.